This is a list of T cell receptor beta chains from one sample in a study of blood T cell repertoires in COVID-19. Sequenced by immunoSEQ multiplex PCR; TCRdb stores in-frame clones only, minus some. Of about 270,000 clones listed, about 89% were seen once; the top ten hold approximately 9.7%. The sequencing input was peripheral blood. These receptors all stem from a man aged 40-49 years with active or convalescent COVID-19. The CDR3 runs from the conserved cysteine through the conserved F or W. A D gene is named only where the DNA matches it firmly. Clone size is stated in some rows and not others, as once, few, many or a class when expanded.

TGTGCCAGCAGCCTTAATAGCGGTTACAATGAGCAGTTCTTC | CASSLNSGYNEQFF | - | TRBJ2-1 | TRBV4-2 | -
TGTGCCAGCAGCTCACGACAGGGGAACACTGAAGCTTTCTTT | CASSSRQGNTEAFF | - | TRBJ1-1 | TRBV5-4 | TRBD1
TGTGCCAGCAGCTCCCAGGGAGGGCACTATGGCTACACCTTC | CASSSQGGHYGYTF | - | TRBJ1-2 | TRBV3-1/TRBV3-2 | -
TGTGCCAGCAGTGCAGGTAAAATAGCGGGAGTTGATAGTGAGCAGTTCTTC | CASSAGKIAGVDSEQFF | - | TRBJ2-1 | TRBV2 | TRBD2
TGTGCCAGCAGTATATCCTCGAGCCAGCCCCAGCATTTT | CASSISSSQPQHF | - | TRBJ1-5 | TRBV27 | -
TGTGCCAGCAGCCAAGATCTTAGCGGGGGTCTTAACTATGGCTACACCTTC | CASSQDLSGGLNYGYTF | - | TRBJ1-2 | TRBV3-1/TRBV3-2 | -
TGTGCCAGCAGCCCTGGACAGGGACGGATGGAGACCCAGTACTTC | CASSPGQGRMETQYF | - | TRBJ2-5 | TRBV9 | TRBD1
TGCGCCAGCAGCCCATTCTATACCGGGGGCACCGGGGAGCTGTTTTTT | CASSPFYTGGTGELFF | few | TRBJ2-2 | TRBV5-1 | -
TGTGCCAGTTCGGACAGGGAGGACACTGAAGCTTTCTTT | CASSDREDTEAFF | - | TRBJ1-1 | TRBV19 | TRBD1
TGCGCCAGCAGCTTCCAGGGGGAAGTCGGGGAGCTGTTTTTT | CASSFQGEVGELFF | once | TRBJ2-2 | TRBV5-1 | TRBD1
TGTGCCTGGGCTCAGGGTGATACGCAGTATTTT | CAWAQGDTQYF | - | TRBJ2-3 | TRBV30 | -
TGTGCCAGCAGCCACTCTAGCGGGGGGACCACAGATACGCAGTATTTT | CASSHSSGGTTDTQYF | - | TRBJ2-3 | TRBV3-1/TRBV3-2 | TRBD2
TGTGCTAGTGGTTTTTTAACGAGTGAAGAAAAACTGTTTTTT | CASGFLTSEEKLFF | few | TRBJ1-4 | TRBV12-5 | -
TGTGCCAGCTCACTAGCCGGGACAGGGGGTTACAATGAGCAGTTCTTC | CASSLAGTGGYNEQFF | once | TRBJ2-1 | TRBV18 | TRBD1
TGTGCCAGCAGCTTAGCGGTAGGGGATGCCTTGGACACCGGGGAGCTGTTTTTT | CASSLAVGDALDTGELFF | - | TRBJ2-2 | TRBV7-7 | -
TGTGCCAGCAGCGCAGGGGTAGGGGCCAACGTCCTGACTTTC | CASSAGVGANVLTF | - | TRBJ2-6 | TRBV2 | -
TGTGCCAGCAGGCATCCAGGGGGCCGGGAGACCCAGTACTTC | CASRHPGGRETQYF | - | TRBJ2-5 | TRBV7-9 | TRBD1
TGTGCCAGCAGCCCCCGAGGGGGATCCAATGAGCAGTTCTTC | CASSPRGGSNEQFF | - | TRBJ2-1 | TRBV28 | -
TGTGCCAGCACGGGGTCGAGGGTTGGAGGTTCACCCCTCCACTTT | CASTGSRVGGSPLHF | - | TRBJ1-6 | TRBV2 | -
TGTGCCAGCTCAGGGACAGGGGATCAGCCCCAGCATTTT | CASSGTGDQPQHF | - | TRBJ1-5 | TRBV18 | TRBD1
TGTGCCAGCAGTGAAGTTCGGCAGGGAAGGGGGAACACTGAAGCTTTCTTT | CASSEVRQGRGNTEAFF | - | TRBJ1-1 | TRBV2 | -
TGTGCCAGGGGGACAGTAGTCCACGATGAAAACATTCAGTACTTC | CARGTVVHDENIQYF | - | TRBJ2-4 | TRBV2 | TRBD1
TGTGCCAGCAGCAGACTAGCGGGAGGGCCCCCACAAGAGACCCAGTACTTC | CASSRLAGGPPQETQYF | few | TRBJ2-5 | TRBV21-1 | -
TGCGCCAGCAGCTTGACAGGGGGCGACGCTGAAGCTTTCTTT | CASSLTGGDAEAFF | - | TRBJ1-1 | TRBV10-1 | TRBD1
TGCAGCGTTCTGGGACAGCACAACTATGGCTACACCTTC | CSVLGQHNYGYTF | - | TRBJ1-2 | TRBV29-1 | TRBD1
TGTGCCAGCAGCTTAGGGACACATACTACAGATACGCAGTATTTT | CASSLGTHTTDTQYF | - | TRBJ2-3 | TRBV7-6 | -
TGTGCCAGCAGCCCCCCGCAAGGGAGATACGGGGAGCTGTTTTTT | CASSPPQGRYGELFF | - | TRBJ2-2 | TRBV11-2 | -
TGTGCCAGCAGCCCACACAGGGGGTCCTACAATGAGCAGTTCTTC | CASSPHRGSYNEQFF | - | TRBJ2-1 | TRBV7-3 | TRBD1
TGTGCCAGTAGTATAGAGGGGACAGCTACTTCACCCCTCCACTTT | CASSIEGTATSPLHF | - | TRBJ1-6 | TRBV19 | TRBD1
TGCAGTGCTAGTTATCAGGGGGGACCCCTCCACTTT | CSASYQGGPLHF | - | TRBJ1-6 | TRBV20-1 | TRBD1
TGTGCCAGCAGCAATAATTGGGACAGACACACCGGGGAGCTGTTTTTT | CASSNNWDRHTGELFF | - | TRBJ2-2 | TRBV2 | TRBD1
TGTGCCAGCAGTGAGGGAACAGGGGAAGAGACCCAGTACTTC | CASSEGTGEETQYF | - | TRBJ2-5 | TRBV6-1 | TRBD1
TGTGCCAGCGGAGGACTAGCGGGGAGCACAGATACGCAGTATTTT | CASGGLAGSTDTQYF | once | TRBJ2-3 | TRBV25-1 | TRBD2
TGTGCCAGTAGTATAATACAAGAAAAACTGTTTTTT | CASSIIQEKLFF | - | TRBJ1-4 | TRBV19 | -
TGTGCCAGCAGTGCGAAAAGCGCTAGCTTTTACGAGCAGTACTTC | CASSAKSASFYEQYF | - | TRBJ2-7 | TRBV2 | -
TGTGCCAGCAGCTTCGGTACAGCTGGAAACACCATATATTTT | CASSFGTAGNTIYF | - | TRBJ1-3 | TRBV5-4 | -
TGTGCCAGCAGCCTTACTAGCGTTTCCAAAAACATTCAGTACTTC | CASSLTSVSKNIQYF | - | TRBJ2-4 | TRBV5-5 | TRBD2
TGTGCCATCACCGACGGCGGGGCCGCCTACGAGCAGTACTTC | CAITDGGAAYEQYF | - | TRBJ2-7 | TRBV10-3 | -
TGTGCCAGCAGCTTGGGTCAGGCGATCGCCGGGGAGCTGTTTTTT | CASSLGQAIAGELFF | - | TRBJ2-2 | TRBV11-3 | -
TGTGCCAGCAGCCCACGCAGGGGGTGGAACACTGAAGCTTTCTTT | CASSPRRGWNTEAFF | few | TRBJ1-1 | TRBV11-2 | TRBD1
TGTGCCAGCAGCTTAGGACAGGGGCGCGGGACTGAAGCTTTCTTT | CASSLGQGRGTEAFF | - | TRBJ1-1 | TRBV11-2 | TRBD1
TGTGCCAGCAGCTTATGGGCAGGGGGTCGGAACACTGAAGCTTTCTTT | CASSLWAGGRNTEAFF | - | TRBJ1-1 | TRBV7-6 | TRBD1
TGTGCCAGCAGCCCCCCGGTCGGCTACACCTTC | CASSPPVGYTF | - | TRBJ1-2 | TRBV7-3 | -
TGTGCCAGCAGCCCACGACAGGGACCCGCCGAGCAGTACTTC | CASSPRQGPAEQYF | - | TRBJ2-7 | TRBV7-2 | TRBD1
TGTGCCAGCAGCCAAGATAATGCGGAACTGTTTTTT | CASSQDNAELFF | - | TRBJ1-4 | TRBV4-2 | -
TGCAGCGTTGAGGGCATCAACGCTAACTATGGCTACACCTTC | CSVEGINANYGYTF | - | TRBJ1-2 | TRBV29-1 | -
TGTGCCAGCAGCGTAGACCCAGGCCAGAGCACTGAAGCTTTCTTT | CASSVDPGQSTEAFF | - | TRBJ1-1 | TRBV9 | -
TGTGCCATCAGTTCTGGACAGAACTATGGCTACACCTTC | CAISSGQNYGYTF | - | TRBJ1-2 | TRBV10-3 | -
TGTGCCAGCAGCCTCCAGGGGATGAACACTGAAGCTTTCTTT | CASSLQGMNTEAFF | - | TRBJ1-1 | TRBV11-1 | -
TGTGCCACCAGTGACGACCGGGGGGCGCAAGAGACCCAGTACTTC | CATSDDRGAQETQYF | - | TRBJ2-5 | TRBV24-1 | -
TGCGCCAGCAGCTTGGCCGGGGGGGCAGGAAACACCATATATTTT | CASSLAGGAGNTIYF | - | TRBJ1-3 | TRBV5-1 | -
TGTGCCTCTACTTTGACAGGGGGGTCACCCCTCCACTTT | CASTLTGGSPLHF | - | TRBJ1-6 | TRBV25-1 | TRBD1
TGTGCCAGTAGTATAGGGACACGATCTTACGAGCAGTACTTC | CASSIGTRSYEQYF | - | TRBJ2-7 | TRBV19 | -